These 6 T cell receptor beta chains share one sample of origin, sequenced in a study of shared clonotypes between healthy human individuals. The naive CD8 population came from CD45RO-negative cells selected for CCR7, without terminally differentiated effector memory CD45RA+ cells. Using immunoSEQ multiplex PCR, the repertoire was profiled, and TCRdb retains in-frame clones only, with some absent. Seen here are about 590,000 clones, around 95% observed once, and the top ten hold 0.09% to 0.13%. Sequencing input: naive CD8+ T cells sorted from blood. These receptors were taken from a woman in her twenties or thirties in good health.

The rearrangement links TRBV15 to TRBJ2-7, with TRBD2 matching 9 bases. Trimming removed 0 bases from V and 7 bases from J; junction bases left unmatched: 10. Germline loops: CDR1 LNHNV, CDR2 YYDKDF (reference sequence). CDR3 length: 16 amino acids. CDR3: CATSRDFGLAGREQYF. CDR3 nucleotide sequence: TGTGCCACCAGCAGAGATTTTGGCCTAGCGGGACGAGAGCAGTACTTC.

The chain couples TRBV5-1 to TRBJ1-2, with unresolved D. This CDR3 region has 14 residues. The V and J ends lost 4 bases and 7 bases respectively, with 17 bases between them. Germline-derived CDR1 and CDR2 are SGHRS and YFSETQ. CDR3 nucleotides: TGCGCCAGCAGCCCCCCAAGTTTATGGAGTGGCTACACCTTC. Encoded protein: CASSPPSLWSGYTF.

The chain combines TRBV27 with TRBJ2-3; the D gene could be TRBD1 or TRBD2 (6 bases each). The CDR3 runs to 15 residues. Germline assignment: CDR1 MNHEY and CDR2 SMNVEV (reference sequence). V gave up 2 bases and J gave up 3 bases, with 12 bases separating them. This CDR3 reads CASSLVGGRTDTQYF. CDR3 nucleotides: TGTGCCAGCAGTTTAGTTGGGGGGCGGACAGATACGCAGTATTTT.

The chain carries TRBV27 and TRBJ2-7, with D possibly matching TRBD2 (6 bases). CDR3 size: 13 residues. From germline, CDR1 is MNHEY and CDR2 SMNVEV (reference sequence). The V and J ends lost 5 bases and 3 bases respectively, with 11 bases between them. CDR3 DNA: TGTGCCAGCAGTCATCGGGGGAACTACGAGCAGTACTTC. Translated, it gives CASSHRGNYEQYF.

The CDR3: CASSYVENTEAFF. The CDR3 DNA reads TGTGCCAGCAGTTACGTCGAGAACACTGAAGCTTTCTTT. The rearrangement links TRBV6-5 to TRBJ1-1, with D hard to call. CDR1 is MNHEY and CDR2 is SVGAGI in the germline V gene. The ends were cut back, 2 bases at V and 1 base at J, with 5 bases in the middle. The CDR3 is 13 residues long.

A remark on this clone: The same CDR3 can be traced to other DNA sequences in this sample. The rearrangement joins TRBV7-6 to TRBJ1-1; D call uncertain. The CDR3 contains 12 residues. The V end lost 1 base, the J end lost 6 bases, and 6 bases lay between the germline ends. Germline-derived CDR1 and CDR2 are SGHVS and FNYEAQ. DNA of the CDR3: TGTGCCAGCAGCTTAGTAGGAGCTGAAGCTTTCTTT. It codes for CASSLVGAEAFF.